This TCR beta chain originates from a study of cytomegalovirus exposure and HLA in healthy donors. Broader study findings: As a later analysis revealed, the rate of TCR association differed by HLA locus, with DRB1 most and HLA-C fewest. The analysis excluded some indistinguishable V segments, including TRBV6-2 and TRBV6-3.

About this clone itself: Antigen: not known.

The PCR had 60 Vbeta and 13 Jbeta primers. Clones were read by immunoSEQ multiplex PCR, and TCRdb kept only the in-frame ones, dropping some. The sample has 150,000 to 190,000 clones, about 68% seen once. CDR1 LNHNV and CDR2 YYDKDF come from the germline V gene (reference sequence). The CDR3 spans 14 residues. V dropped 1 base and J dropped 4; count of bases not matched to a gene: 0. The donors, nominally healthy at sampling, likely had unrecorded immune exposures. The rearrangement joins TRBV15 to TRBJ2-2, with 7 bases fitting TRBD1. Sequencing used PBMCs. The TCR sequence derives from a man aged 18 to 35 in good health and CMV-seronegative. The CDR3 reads CATSRAGGTGELFF. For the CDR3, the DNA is TGTGCCACCAGCAGAGCAGGGGGCACCGGGGAGCTGTTTTTT.